The present T cell receptor (beta chain) was sequenced within a study of blood T cell repertoires in COVID-19. In the study overall: Whether acute or convalescent, the COVID-19 samples came from the United States, Italy and Spain. PBMCs, B-cell-depleted T cells, or T cells were the source of the cDNA or gDNA that made up the material.

Produced via immunoSEQ multiplex PCR; TCRdb's table is partial and in-frame only. In the table there are tens of thousands of clones, 85% to 90% of which are singletons. The CDR3 has 15 amino acids. The sequence was collected from a man between 65 and 85 years old with active COVID-19. The V gene is TRBV21-1, the J gene TRBJ1-2; the table assigns TRBD1, which was not confirmed against the DNA. TRBV21-1 is termed a pseudogene. Sample: peripheral blood. The CDR3 loop reads CASSKGLWGGYGYTF. Written as DNA, the CDR3 is TGTGCCAGCAGCAAAGGGCTCTGGGGCGGCTATGGCTACACCTTC.